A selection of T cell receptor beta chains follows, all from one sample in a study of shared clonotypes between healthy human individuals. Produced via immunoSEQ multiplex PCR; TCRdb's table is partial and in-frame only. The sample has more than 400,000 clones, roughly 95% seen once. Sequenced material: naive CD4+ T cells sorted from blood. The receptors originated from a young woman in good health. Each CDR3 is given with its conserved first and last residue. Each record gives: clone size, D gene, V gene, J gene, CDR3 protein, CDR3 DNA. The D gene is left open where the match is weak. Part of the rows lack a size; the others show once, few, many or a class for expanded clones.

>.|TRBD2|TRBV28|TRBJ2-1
CASSLRASGSREQFF
TGTGCCAGCAGTTTAAGGGCTAGCGGGAGCCGAGAGCAGTTCTTC
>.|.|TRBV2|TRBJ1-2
CASSVLTGTNYGYTF
TGTGCCAGCAGTGTCCTGACAGGAACTAACTATGGCTACACCTTC
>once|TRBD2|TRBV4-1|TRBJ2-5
CASSHPGGETQYF
TGCGCCAGCAGCCACCCCGGGGGGGAGACCCAGTACTTC
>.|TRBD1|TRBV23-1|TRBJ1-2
CASSPGQGNRTPSRESYGYTF
TGCGCCAGCAGTCCGGGACAGGGGAATCGGACCCCGTCCCGCGAGAGCTATGGCTACACCTTC
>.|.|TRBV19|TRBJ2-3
CASQPRGYTDTQYF
TGTGCCAGCCAACCCCGGGGCTACACAGATACGCAGTATTTT
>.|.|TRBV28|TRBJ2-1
CASSWGSGSNEQFF
TGTGCCAGCAGTTGGGGGTCGGGAAGCAATGAGCAGTTCTTC
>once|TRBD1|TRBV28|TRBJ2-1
CASSLKGAIGFKFF
TGTGCCAGCAGTTTAAAGGGGGCGATAGGGTTTAAGTTCTTC
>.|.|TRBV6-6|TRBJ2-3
CASSYGGRLTDTQYF
TGTGCCAGCAGTTACGGGGGGCGCCTCACAGATACGCAGTATTTT
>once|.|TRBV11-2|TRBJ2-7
CASSSNYEQYF
TGTGCCAGCAGCTCAAACTACGAGCAGTACTTC
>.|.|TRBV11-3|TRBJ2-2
CASSGVETGELFF
TGTGCCAGCAGCGGGGTCGAGACCGGGGAGCTGTTTTTT
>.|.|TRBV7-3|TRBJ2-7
CASSLTGGAPDEQYF
TGTGCCAGCAGCTTAACGGGGGGCGCCCCGGACGAGCAGTACTTC
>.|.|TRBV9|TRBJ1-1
CASSVATWAPEAFF
TGTGCCAGCAGCGTAGCTACATGGGCGCCTGAAGCTTTCTTT
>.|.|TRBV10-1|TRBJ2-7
CASSEFRGSDSYEQYF
TGCGCCAGCAGTGAGTTTCGGGGGAGTGATTCCTACGAGCAGTACTTC
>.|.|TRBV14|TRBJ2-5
CASSQDRFLRAQYF
TGTGCCAGCAGCCAAGATCGGTTCCTTCGGGCCCAGTACTTC
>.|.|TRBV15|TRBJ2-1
CATSHWSPGQRVGEQFF
TGTGCCACCAGCCATTGGAGCCCGGGACAGCGGGTTGGTGAGCAGTTCTTC
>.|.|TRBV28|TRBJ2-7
CASSLQAGSGEQYF
TGTGCCAGCAGTTTACAGGCGGGATCGGGCGAGCAGTACTTC
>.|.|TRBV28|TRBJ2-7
CASSWTATRREQYF
TGTGCCAGCAGTTGGACAGCCACCAGGCGCGAGCAGTACTTC
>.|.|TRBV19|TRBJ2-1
CASSMAGKHNEQFF
TGTGCCAGTAGTATGGCAGGCAAGCACAATGAGCAGTTCTTC
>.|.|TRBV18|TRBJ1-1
CASSPGGPNTEAFF
TGTGCCAGCTCACCGGGCGGTCCAAACACTGAAGCTTTCTTT
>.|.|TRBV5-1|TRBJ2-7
CASSLEGTSYEQYF
TGCGCCAGCAGCTTGGAAGGTACTTCCTACGAGCAGTACTTC
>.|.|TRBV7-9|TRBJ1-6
CASSSGRVNSPLHF
TGTGCCAGCAGCTCAGGCAGGGTGAATTCACCCCTCCACTTT
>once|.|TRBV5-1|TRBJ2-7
CASSLGSVPAYEQYF
TGCGCCAGCAGCTTGGGATCTGTTCCGGCCTACGAGCAGTACTTC
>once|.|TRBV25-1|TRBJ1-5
CASSGETGLGPQHF
TGTGCCAGCAGTGGAGAGACCGGGTTAGGGCCCCAGCATTTT
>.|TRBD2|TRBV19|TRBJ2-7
CASSPFPGGTEEQYF
TGTGCCAGTAGCCCCTTTCCCGGGGGGACGGAAGAGCAGTACTTC
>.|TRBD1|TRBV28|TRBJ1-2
CASSLGTGESSYTF
TGTGCCAGCAGTTTGGGGACAGGGGAGAGTAGCTACACCTTC
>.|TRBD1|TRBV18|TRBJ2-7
CASSPQETGVLSYEQYF
TGTGCCAGCTCACCTCAGGAAACAGGGGTTTTGTCCTACGAGCAGTACTTC
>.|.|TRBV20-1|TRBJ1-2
CSAREVYGYTF
TGCAGTGCTAGAGAGGTCTATGGCTACACCTTC
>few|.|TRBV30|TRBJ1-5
CAWADSNQPQHF
TGTGCCTGGGCTGACAGCAATCAGCCCCAGCATTTT
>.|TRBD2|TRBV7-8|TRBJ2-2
CASSLVGLAGGELFF
TGTGCCAGCAGCTTAGTTGGACTAGCGGGCGGGGAGCTGTTTTTT
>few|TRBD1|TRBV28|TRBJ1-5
CASGGQGIQPQHF
TGTGCCAGCGGGGGACAGGGAATTCAGCCCCAGCATTTT
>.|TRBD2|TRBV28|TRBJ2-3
CASGHRGLAGGRNRDTQYF
TGTGCCAGCGGGCACCGGGGACTAGCGGGAGGGCGGAATCGAGATACGCAGTATTTT
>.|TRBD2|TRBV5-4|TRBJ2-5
CASSLGLAGPQETQYF
TGTGCCAGCAGCTTGGGACTAGCGGGACCCCAAGAGACCCAGTACTTC
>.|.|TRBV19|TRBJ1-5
CASHATLGPQHF
TGTGCCAGTCATGCGACCCTTGGGCCCCAGCATTTT
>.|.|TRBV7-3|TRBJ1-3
CASSLGRMNSGNTIYF
TGTGCCAGCAGCTTAGGGCGTATGAACTCTGGAAACACCATATATTTT
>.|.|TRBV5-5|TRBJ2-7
CASSLALWEQYF
TGTGCCAGCAGCTTGGCCTTATGGGAGCAGTACTTC
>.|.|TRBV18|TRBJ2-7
CASSPQTVSYEQYF
TGTGCCAGCTCACCCCAGACAGTCTCCTACGAGCAGTACTTC
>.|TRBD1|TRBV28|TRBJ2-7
CASRDRGRLEQYF
TGTGCCAGCAGGGACAGGGGGCGTTTGGAGCAGTACTTC
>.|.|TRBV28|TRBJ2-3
CASSFGGPDTQYF
TGTGCCAGCAGTTTTGGGGGTCCAGATACGCAGTATTTT
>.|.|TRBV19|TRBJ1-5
CASSPQRGQPQHF
TGTGCCAGTAGTCCCCAAAGGGGGCAGCCCCAGCATTTT
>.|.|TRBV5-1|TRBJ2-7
CASSLEGGSYEQYF
TGCGCCAGCAGCTTGGAAGGAGGGAGCTACGAGCAGTACTTC
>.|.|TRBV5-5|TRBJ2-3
CASNPGTQYF
TGTGCCAGCAATCCCGGTACGCAGTATTTT
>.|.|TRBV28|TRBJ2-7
CASSLGYPYEQYF
TGTGCCAGCAGTTTAGGTTACCCCTACGAGCAGTACTTC
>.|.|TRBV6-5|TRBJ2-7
CASSYSRNPPYEQYF
TGTGCCAGCAGTTACTCGAGAAACCCCCCCTACGAGCAGTACTTC
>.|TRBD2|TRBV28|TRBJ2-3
CASRGPSLAGVGDTQYF
TGTGCCAGCCGTGGACCCTCTCTAGCGGGAGTGGGAGATACGCAGTATTTT
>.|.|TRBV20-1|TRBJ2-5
CSALGLDTQYF
TGCAGTGCCCTGGGACTGGACACCCAGTACTTC
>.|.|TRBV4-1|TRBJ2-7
CASSQGGATTEYYEQYF
TGCGCCAGCAGCCAAGGGGGAGCCACGACGGAGTACTACGAGCAGTACTTC
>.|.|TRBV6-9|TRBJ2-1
CASIFKRASYNEQFF
TGTGCCAGCATATTTAAAAGGGCGTCCTACAATGAGCAGTTCTTC
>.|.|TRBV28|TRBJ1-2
CASSLYPPGQKSYGYTF
TGTGCCAGCAGTTTATACCCCCCGGGACAAAAAAGCTATGGCTACACCTTC
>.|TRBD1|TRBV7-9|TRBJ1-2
CASSEKGDRPYGYTF
TGTGCCAGCAGTGAGAAGGGGGACAGGCCGTATGGCTACACCTTC
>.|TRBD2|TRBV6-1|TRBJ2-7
CASSEAAGGAPYEQYF
TGTGCCAGCAGTGAAGCGGCGGGGGGCGCCCCCTACGAGCAGTACTTC
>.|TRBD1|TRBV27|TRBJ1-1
CASRTTGGSEAFF
TGTGCCAGCAGGACCACAGGGGGGAGTGAAGCTTTCTTT
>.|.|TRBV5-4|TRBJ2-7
CASSSPGYEQYF
TGTGCCAGCAGCTCCCCGGGCTACGAGCAGTACTTC
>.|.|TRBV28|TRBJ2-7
CASSLPHRTPSYEQYF
TGTGCCAGCAGTTTACCCCACAGGACCCCCTCCTACGAGCAGTACTTC
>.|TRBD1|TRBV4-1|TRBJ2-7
CASSQIAGGTGDPDEQYF
TGCGCCAGCAGCCAAATCGCCGGCGGGACAGGGGATCCGGACGAGCAGTACTTC